This T cell receptor (beta chain) comes out of a study of T-cell memory formation after mild COVID-19. About the research overall: TCR clusters were largely donor specific. Findings of the study overall: There was no confirmation that second-wave clones peaking on day 37 were SARS-CoV-2 specific. Clones that shrank (day 15 to 85) were balanced CD4/CD8, whereas later expanders leaned CD4+. Chiefly within CM and EM were the contracting CD4+ clones; CD8+ ones were within EMRA.

The V and J ends lost 4 bases and 1 base respectively, with 7 bases between them. The CDR3 extends over 13 amino acids. The germline V gene encodes CDR1 SQVTM and CDR2 ANQGSEA. TCRdb independently ran MiXCR on the 5' RACE reads; one entry per CDR3 protein. The data contain about 410,000 distinct CDR3 sequences, under 25% of them singletons. This clonotype appeared a few times. Its target is unknown. This chain connects TRBV29-1 to TRBJ2-2, with D unresolved. The specimen sequenced was PBMCs or a T cell subset sorted from them (not recorded which). The sequence derives from an adult woman who had mild COVID-19 (a few samples of this study predate the infection). Cell type and time point are not known. CDR3 residues: CSVGPRNTGELFF. The CDR3 coding sequence is TGCAGCGTTGGCCCGCGGAACACCGGGGAGCTGTTTTTT.